Presented here are 17 T cell receptor beta chains from one specimen sequenced in a study of cytomegalovirus exposure and HLA in healthy donors. Use of 60 Vbeta and 13 Jbeta primers characterized the PCR. The data were produced by immunoSEQ multiplex PCR, yet TCRdb's version contains in-frame clones alone and is incomplete. The sample contains some 140,000 clones, approximately 61% of which appear only once. The specimen sequenced was PBMCs. All receptors come from a human donor in good health.

This clone has a handful of counts. The chain links TRBV2 to TRBJ2-5; TRBD2 aligns across 8 bases. The CDR3 has 16 amino acids. Germline lookup yields CDR1 SNHLY and CDR2 FYNNEI. Trimming cost V 6 bases and J 1 base; bases outside gene matches: 10. As DNA, the CDR3 is TGTGCCAGCAGGGGAGAGCGGGAGCTTACCCAAGAGACCCAGTACTTC. It codes for CASRGERELTQETQYF.

This clone was found a few times. The chain carries TRBV5-1 and TRBJ2-1, with 12 nucleotides matching TRBD2. The CDR3 totals 14 residues. The V gene's germline CDR1 is SGHRS and CDR2 YFSETQ. The trim removed 3 bases at V and 8 bases at J, leaving 3 bases unmatched. CDR3 in DNA: TGCGCCAGCAGCTATCTAGCGGGAGGGGATGAGCAGTTCTTC. Amino acid sequence: CASSYLAGGDEQFF.

V usage is TRBV18 and J usage is TRBJ1-5; 11 bases line up with TRBD1. The length of the CDR3 is 16 residues. The V segment lost 2 bases and the J segment 3 bases; nucleotides outside the gene matches: 3. From germline, CDR1 is KGHSH and CDR2 LQKENI. The CDR3 DNA is TGTGCCAGCTCACCAGGGACAGGGGGGTTCAATCAGCCCCAGCATTTT. Translation gives CASSPGTGGFNQPQHF.

The chain recombines TRBV19 with TRBJ2-1; D perhaps matches TRBD2 (6 bases). The CDR3 totals 13 residues. CDR1 and CDR2 from the germline V gene are LNHDA and SQIVND (reference sequence). Deletions cut 3 bases from V and 8 bases from J, with 11 bases between. Here the CDR3 DNA reads TGTGCCAGTAGTATTACTAGCACCTATGAGCAGTTCTTC. This codes for CASSITSTYEQFF. Together with reference TRBV19 and TRBJ2-1, the CDR3 gives the full variable domain: DGGITQSPKYLFRKEGQNVTLSCEQNLNHDAMYWYRQDPGQGLRLIYYSQIVNDFQKGDIAEGYSVSREKKESFPLTVTSAQKNPTAFYLCASSITSTYEQFFGPGTRLTVL.

This chain uses TRBV2 with TRBJ1-5; 10 nucleotides match TRBD1. Unmatched junction bases numbered 2, after V lost 5 bases and J lost 4 bases. This CDR3 comprises 14 residues. Germline V gene data show CDR1 as SNHLY and CDR2 as FYNNEI. The CDR3 DNA reads TGTGCCAGCAGTTCGGACAGGGGGAATCAGCCCCAGCATTTT. As protein: CASSSDRGNQPQHF.

This clone has only one observation. This rearrangement joins TRBV2 to TRBJ1-3; D ambiguous. This CDR3 contains 14 residues. V was trimmed by 7 bases and J by 0 bases, leaving 10 bases between them. Germline values: CDR1 SNHLY, CDR2 FYNNEI. The CDR3, as DNA: TGTGCCAGCAAACTTTCGAGCTCTGGAAACACCATATATTTT. Translating it yields CASKLSSSGNTIYF.

The V call is TRBV27, the J call TRBJ2-5; 7 bases map to TRBD1. J was trimmed by 4 bases and V by 2 bases; bases with no gene match: 1. The germline V gene has CDR1 MNHEY and CDR2 SMNVEV (reference sequence). The CDR3 loop spans 13 amino acids. The CDR3 loop is CASSLTGAETQYF. In DNA, the CDR3 is TGTGCCAGCAGTTTAACAGGGGCAGAGACCCAGTACTTC.

The table lists this clone with a few counts. The V gene is TRBV7-2, the J gene TRBJ2-2; D is undetermined. The CDR3 spans 13 residues. V was trimmed by 4 bases and J by 2 bases, leaving 5 bases between them. Germline V gene lookup returns CDR1 SGHTA and CDR2 FQGNSA. The CDR3 nucleotides read TGTGCCAGCAGCTCGTTAAACACCGGGGAGCTGTTTTTT. This translates into CASSSLNTGELFF.

The chain has TRBV18 and TRBJ2-7, with TRBD2 identical over 9 bases. This CDR3 is 16 amino acids long. The germline V gene has CDR1 KGHSH and CDR2 LQKENI. The J segment lost 1 base and the V segment lost 6 bases, leaving 10 bases of the junction unmatched. This CDR3 is CASSRSPSGKSYEQYF. The CDR3 region has the DNA TGTGCCAGCTCCCGCTCTCCTAGCGGGAAATCCTACGAGCAGTACTTC.

V and J are TRBV7-2 and TRBJ2-2; TRBD2 matches at 8 bases. V was pared by 6 bases and J by 3 bases, with 12 bases of the junction left unmatched. Germline values: CDR1 SGHTA, CDR2 FQGNSA. This CDR3 spans 17 amino acids. In nucleotides, the CDR3 is TGTGCCAGCAGGCCCCCCCGGGGGGGACAATACACCGGGGAGCTGTTTTTT. Translating it yields CASRPPRGGQYTGELFF.

This clone came up a few times. The rearrangement joins TRBV7-9 to TRBJ2-5, with D possibly matching TRBD2 (6 bases). Germline V lookup: CDR1 SEHNR, CDR2 FQNEAQ (reference sequence). The CDR3 runs 15 residues. The germline V and J ends were trimmed by 2 bases and 2 bases, with 12 bases remaining between them. The CDR3 spells CASSLFAGRQETQYF. Written as DNA, the CDR3 is TGTGCCAGCAGCTTATTCGCGGGGAGGCAAGAGACCCAGTACTTC. Complete variable domain (other parts from reference TRBV7-9 and TRBJ2-5): DTGVSQNPRHKITKRGQNVTFRCDPISEHNRLYWYRQTLGQGPEFLTYFQNEAQLEKSRLLSDRFSAERPKGSFSTLEIQRTEQGDSAMYLCASSLFAGRQETQYFGPGTRLLVL.

The chain joins TRBV4-1 to TRBJ2-5; the match to TRBD2 covers 7 bases. V was clipped by 0 bases and J by 5 bases; unmatched bases: 9. CDR1 and CDR2 (germline): MGHRA, YSYEKL. This CDR3 region has 16 residues. The chain's CDR3 is CASSQDQSGGGETQYF. In DNA form, the CDR3 reads TGCGCCAGCAGCCAAGACCAGTCGGGAGGTGGGGAGACCCAGTACTTC.

In its sample, this clone was seen a few times. The chain carries TRBV27 and TRBJ2-1; TRBD2 matches 11 bases. Trimming cost V 1 base and J 8 bases; bases outside gene matches: 16. The CDR3 consists of 19 residues. Germline CDR1 MNHEY, CDR2 SMNVEV (reference sequence). In nucleotides, the CDR3 is TGTGCCAGCAGTTTATTCGGCACCCTAACTAGCGGGAGAAGGGATGAGCAGTTCTTC. This sequence encodes CASSLFGTLTSGRRDEQFF.

The V and J genes are TRBV7-3 and TRBJ2-1, with D unresolved. Germline V gene sequence: CDR1 SGHTA, CDR2 FQGTGA. Trimming took off 1 base at V and 0 bases at J, with 7 bases between the two ends. The CDR3 runs to 15 residues. The CDR3 DNA follows: TGTGCCAGCAGCTTAAGCTCGAGCTCCTACAATGAGCAGTTCTTC. This gives the protein CASSLSSSSYNEQFF.

This chain joins TRBV6-1 and TRBJ1-5; D is unresolved. CDR1 MNHNS and CDR2 SASEGT come from the germline V gene. V was trimmed by 11 bases and J by 2 bases, leaving 10 bases between them. CDR3 length: 12 residues. The CDR3 coding sequence is TGTGCCGCGAGGGCTGGCAATCAGCCCCAGCATTTT. This sequence encodes CAARAGNQPQHF.

This rearrangement joins TRBV6-4 to TRBJ1-6, with TRBD1 identical over 7 bases. The CDR3 sequence is 14 residues long. The V segment lost 6 bases and the J segment 10 bases; nucleotides outside the gene matches: 9. Germline values: CDR1 MRHNA, CDR2 SNTAGT. Here the CDR3 reads CASRDGTEGSPLHF. CDR3 sequence (DNA): TGTGCCAGCAGAGATGGGACAGAAGGATCACCCCTCCACTTT.

The V gene is TRBV7-3, the J gene TRBJ1-2, with a weak D call TRBD1 (6 bases). This CDR3 has 14 amino acids. The germline gives CDR1 SGHTA, CDR2 FQGTGA. With 11 bases removed from V and 3 bases from J, the gap between germline ends came to 19 bases. CDR3 coding DNA: TGTGCCCGCACCCAGGGGCTTGAGGACTATGGCTACACCTTC. It encodes CARTQGLEDYGYTF.